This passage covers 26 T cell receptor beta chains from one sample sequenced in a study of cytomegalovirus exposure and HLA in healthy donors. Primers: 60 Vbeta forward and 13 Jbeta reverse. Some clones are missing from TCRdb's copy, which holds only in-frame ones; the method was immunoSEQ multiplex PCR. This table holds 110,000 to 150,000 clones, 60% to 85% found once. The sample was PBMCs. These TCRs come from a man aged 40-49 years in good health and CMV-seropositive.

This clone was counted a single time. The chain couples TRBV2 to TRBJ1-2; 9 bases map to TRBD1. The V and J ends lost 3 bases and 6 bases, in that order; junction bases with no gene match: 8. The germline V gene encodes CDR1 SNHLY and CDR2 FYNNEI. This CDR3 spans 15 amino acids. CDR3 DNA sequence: TGTGCCAGCAGTGAGGTCCACAGGGGGCCCCATGGCTACACCTTC. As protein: CASSEVHRGPHGYTF.

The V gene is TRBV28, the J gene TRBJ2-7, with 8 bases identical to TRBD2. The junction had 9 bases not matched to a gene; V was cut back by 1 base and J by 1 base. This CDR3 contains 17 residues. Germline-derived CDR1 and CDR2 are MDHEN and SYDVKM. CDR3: CASSLFKFGTRSYEQYF. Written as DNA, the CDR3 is TGTGCCAGCAGTTTATTTAAGTTTGGGACTAGATCCTACGAGCAGTACTTC.

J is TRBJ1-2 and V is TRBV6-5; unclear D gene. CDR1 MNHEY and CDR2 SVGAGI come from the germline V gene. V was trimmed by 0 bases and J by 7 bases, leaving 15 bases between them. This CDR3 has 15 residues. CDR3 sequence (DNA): TGTGCCAGCAGTTACTCGGTAATGGTCGGGGTTGGCTACACCTTC. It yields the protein CASSYSVMVGVGYTF.

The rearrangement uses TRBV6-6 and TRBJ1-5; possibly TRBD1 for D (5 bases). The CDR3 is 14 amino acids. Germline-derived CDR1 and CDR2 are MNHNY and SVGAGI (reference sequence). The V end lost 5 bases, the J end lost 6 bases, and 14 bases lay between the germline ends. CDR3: CASSPNQGAQPQHF. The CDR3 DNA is TGTGCCAGCAGTCCCAATCAGGGCGCTCAGCCCCAGCATTTT.

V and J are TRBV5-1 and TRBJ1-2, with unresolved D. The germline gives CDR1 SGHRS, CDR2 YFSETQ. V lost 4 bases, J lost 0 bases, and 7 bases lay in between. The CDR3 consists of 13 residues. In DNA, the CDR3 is TGCGCCAGCAGCCCCGGGGCTAACTATGGCTACACCTTC. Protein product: CASSPGANYGYTF.

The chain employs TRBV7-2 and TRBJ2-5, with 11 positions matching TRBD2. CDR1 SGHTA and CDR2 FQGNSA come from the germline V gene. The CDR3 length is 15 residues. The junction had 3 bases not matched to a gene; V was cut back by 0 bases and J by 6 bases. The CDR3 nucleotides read TGTGCCAGCAGCTTAGCTAGCGGGGGGGGAAAGACCCAGTACTTC. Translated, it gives CASSLASGGGKTQYF.

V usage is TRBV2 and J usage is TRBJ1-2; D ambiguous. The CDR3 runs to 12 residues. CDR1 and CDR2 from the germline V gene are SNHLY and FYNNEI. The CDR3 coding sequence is TGTGCAACTGAACGGGGTCGGTACGGCTACACCTTC. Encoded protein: CATERGRYGYTF.

CDR3 DNA sequence: TGTGCCAGCAGCTTAGTTGGGAGTGGTGGCACTGAAGCTTTCTTT. It translates to CASSLVGSGGTEAFF. This chain connects TRBV7-9 to TRBJ1-1; the D is unclear. The CDR3 extends over 15 amino acids. V lost 1 base and J lost 4, with 13 bases in between. Per the germline V gene, CDR1 is SEHNR and CDR2 is FQNEAQ (reference sequence).

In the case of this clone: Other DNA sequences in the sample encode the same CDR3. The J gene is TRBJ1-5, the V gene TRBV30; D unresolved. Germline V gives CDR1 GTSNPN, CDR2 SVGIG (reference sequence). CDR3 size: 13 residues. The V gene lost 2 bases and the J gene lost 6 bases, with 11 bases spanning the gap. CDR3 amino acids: CAWSLGGSQPQHF. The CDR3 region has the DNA TGTGCCTGGAGTCTGGGAGGGAGTCAGCCCCAGCATTTT.

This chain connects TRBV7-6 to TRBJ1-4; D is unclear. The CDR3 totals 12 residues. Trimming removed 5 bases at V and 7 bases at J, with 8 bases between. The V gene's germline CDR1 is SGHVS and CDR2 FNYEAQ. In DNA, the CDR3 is TGTGCCAGCAGCCAAAGAGGTGAAAAACTGTTTTTT. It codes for CASSQRGEKLFF.

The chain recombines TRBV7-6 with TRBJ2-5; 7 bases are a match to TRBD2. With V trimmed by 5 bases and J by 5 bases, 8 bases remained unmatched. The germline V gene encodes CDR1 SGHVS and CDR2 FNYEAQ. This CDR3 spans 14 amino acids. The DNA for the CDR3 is TGTGCCAGCAGCCCGGCGGGGGTTGGGGAGACCCAGTACTTC. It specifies CASSPAGVGETQYF.

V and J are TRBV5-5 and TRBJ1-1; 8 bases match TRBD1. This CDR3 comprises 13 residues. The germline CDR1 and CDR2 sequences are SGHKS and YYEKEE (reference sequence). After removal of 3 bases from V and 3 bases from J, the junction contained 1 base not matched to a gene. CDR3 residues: CASSSTGDTEAFF. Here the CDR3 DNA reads TGTGCCAGCAGCTCGACAGGGGACACTGAAGCTTTCTTT.

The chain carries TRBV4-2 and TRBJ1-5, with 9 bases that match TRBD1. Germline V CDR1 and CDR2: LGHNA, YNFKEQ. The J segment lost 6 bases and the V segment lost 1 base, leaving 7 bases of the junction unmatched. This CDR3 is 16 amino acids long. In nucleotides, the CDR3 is TGTGCCAGCAGCCAAGTAAAGACAGGGGGAACTCAGCCCCAGCATTTT. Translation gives CASSQVKTGGTQPQHF.

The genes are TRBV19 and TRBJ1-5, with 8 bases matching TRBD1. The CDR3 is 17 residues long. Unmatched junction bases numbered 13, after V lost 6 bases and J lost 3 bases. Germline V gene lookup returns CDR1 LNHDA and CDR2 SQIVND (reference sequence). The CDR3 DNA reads TGTGCCAGTAGAGTAGGACAGGGTCAGGGAATCAATCAGCCCCAGCATTTT. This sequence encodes CASRVGQGQGINQPQHF.

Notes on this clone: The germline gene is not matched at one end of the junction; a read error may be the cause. The CDR3 nucleotides read TGCGCCAGCGGCTTGGGCAACCACTTCACTGAAGCTTTCTTT. Encoded protein: CASGLGNHFTEAFF. V is TRBV5-1 and J is TRBJ1-1; no firm D call. The CDR3 spans 14 residues. In germline, CDR1 is SGHRS, CDR2 YFSETQ.

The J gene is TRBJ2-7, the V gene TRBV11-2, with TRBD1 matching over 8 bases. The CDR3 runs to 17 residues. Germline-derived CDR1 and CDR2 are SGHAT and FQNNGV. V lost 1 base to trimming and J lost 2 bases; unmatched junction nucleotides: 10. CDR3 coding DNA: TGTGCCAGCAGCTTAGGCCCCGCTCAGGGGGCCACCTACGAGCAGTACTTC. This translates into CASSLGPAQGATYEQYF.

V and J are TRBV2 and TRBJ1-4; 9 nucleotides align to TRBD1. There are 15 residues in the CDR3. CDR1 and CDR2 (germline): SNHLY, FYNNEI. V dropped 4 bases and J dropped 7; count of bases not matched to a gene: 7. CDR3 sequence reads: CASSVLGQGGEKLFF. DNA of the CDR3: TGTGCCAGCAGTGTGTTGGGACAGGGTGGTGAAAAACTGTTTTTT. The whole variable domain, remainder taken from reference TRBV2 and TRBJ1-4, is EPEVTQTPSHQVTQMGQEVILRCVPISNHLYFYWYRQILGQKVEFLVSFYNNEISEKSEIFDDQFSVERPDGSNFTLKIRSTKLEDSAMYFCASSVLGQGGEKLFFGSGTQLSVL.

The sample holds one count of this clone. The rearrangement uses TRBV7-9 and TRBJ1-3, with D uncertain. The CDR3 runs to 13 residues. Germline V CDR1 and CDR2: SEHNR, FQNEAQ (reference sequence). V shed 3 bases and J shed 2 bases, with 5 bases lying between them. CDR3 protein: CASSFLTGNTIYF. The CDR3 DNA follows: TGTGCCAGCAGCTTCCTAACTGGAAACACCATATATTTT.

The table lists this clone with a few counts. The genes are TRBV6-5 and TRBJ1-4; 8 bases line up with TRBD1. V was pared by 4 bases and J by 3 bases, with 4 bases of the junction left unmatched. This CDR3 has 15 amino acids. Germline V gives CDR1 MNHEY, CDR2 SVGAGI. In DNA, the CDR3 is TGTGCCAGCAGTTTCACGACAGGGGCTAATGAAAAACTGTTTTTT. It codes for CASSFTTGANEKLFF.

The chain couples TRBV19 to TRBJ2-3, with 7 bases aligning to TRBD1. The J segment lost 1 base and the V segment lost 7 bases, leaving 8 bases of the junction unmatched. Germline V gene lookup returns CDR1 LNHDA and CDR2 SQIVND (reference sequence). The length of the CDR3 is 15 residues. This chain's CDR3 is CASKSQGVGTDTQYF. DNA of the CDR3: TGTGCCAGTAAATCCCAGGGGGTGGGCACAGATACGCAGTATTTT.

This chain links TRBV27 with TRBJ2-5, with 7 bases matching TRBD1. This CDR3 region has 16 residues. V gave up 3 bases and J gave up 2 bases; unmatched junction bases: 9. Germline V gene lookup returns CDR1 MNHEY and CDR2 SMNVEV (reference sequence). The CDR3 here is CASSFSPGTAQETQYF. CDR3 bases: TGTGCCAGCAGTTTTTCCCCCGGGACAGCACAAGAGACCCAGTACTTC.

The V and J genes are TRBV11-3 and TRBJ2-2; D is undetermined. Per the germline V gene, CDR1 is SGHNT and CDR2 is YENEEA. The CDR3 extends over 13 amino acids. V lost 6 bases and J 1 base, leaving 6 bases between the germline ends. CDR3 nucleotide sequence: TGTGCCAGCAGTGGGCGGAACACCGGGGAGCTGTTTTTT. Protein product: CASSGRNTGELFF. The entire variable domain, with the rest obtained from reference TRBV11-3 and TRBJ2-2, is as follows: EAGVVQSPRYKIIEKKQPVAFWCNPISGHNTLYWYLQNLGQGPELLIRYENEEAVDDSQLPKDRFSAERLKGVDSTLKIQPAELGDSAVYLCASSGRNTGELFFGEGSRLTVL.

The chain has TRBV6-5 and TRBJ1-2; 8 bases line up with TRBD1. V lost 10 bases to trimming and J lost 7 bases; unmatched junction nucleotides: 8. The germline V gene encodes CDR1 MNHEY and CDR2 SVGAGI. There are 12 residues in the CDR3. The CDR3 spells CATQGAPFGYTF. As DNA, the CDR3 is TGTGCCACCCAGGGGGCGCCTTTTGGCTACACCTTC.

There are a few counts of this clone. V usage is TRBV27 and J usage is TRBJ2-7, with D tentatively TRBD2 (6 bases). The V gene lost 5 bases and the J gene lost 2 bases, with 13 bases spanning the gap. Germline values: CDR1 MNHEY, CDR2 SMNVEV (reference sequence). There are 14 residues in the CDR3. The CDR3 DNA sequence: TGTGCCAGCAGTAAAGGGGACTCAACCTACGAGCAGTACTTC. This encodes CASSKGDSTYEQYF.

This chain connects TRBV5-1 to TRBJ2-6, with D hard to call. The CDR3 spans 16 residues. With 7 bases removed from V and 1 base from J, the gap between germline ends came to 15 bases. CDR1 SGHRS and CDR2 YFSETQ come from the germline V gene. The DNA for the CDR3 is TGCGCCAGCCAAAACCCTCTCGGTTCTGGGGCCAACGTCCTGACTTTC. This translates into CASQNPLGSGANVLTF.

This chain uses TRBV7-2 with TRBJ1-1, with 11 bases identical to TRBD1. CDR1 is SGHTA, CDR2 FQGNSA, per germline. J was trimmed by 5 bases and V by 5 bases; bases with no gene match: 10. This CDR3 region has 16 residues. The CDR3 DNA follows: TGTGCCAGCAGCCGACCCGGACAGGGGGCGCGTACTGAAGCTTTCTTT. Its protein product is CASSRPGQGARTEAFF.